The clone carrying this TCR beta chain came up many times. The antigen is unknown. The entry originates in a study of T cells after yellow fever vaccination. The TCR cDNA carried a universal primer site and UMIs from 5'RACE template switching. TCRdb re-derived calls from the 5' RACE reads in MiXCR, one entry per CDR3 protein. The sample shows hundreds of thousands of distinct CDR3 sequences, under 15% of them seen only once. Findings of the study overall: The booster response re-showed most primary clones: approximately 95% CD4, over 80% CD8.

The TCR originated in a man aged 18 to 35 who received the YFV17D yellow fever vaccine. This sample comprised CD4+ T cells sorted from PBMCs, obtained 15 days after the yellow fever booster vaccination.

The CDR3 DNA reads as TGTGCCAGCAGCGACGTACTAGCGGCTGAGCAGTTCTTC. The encoded protein is CASSDVLAAEQFF. V usage is TRBV7-2 and J usage is TRBJ2-1; 8 nucleotides match TRBD2. V trimming: 5 bases; J trimming: 9 bases; junction bases outside the gene matches: 6. Germline V gene sequence: CDR1 SGHTA, CDR2 FQGNSA. CDR3 size: 13 residues.